The 30 T cell receptor beta chains given below trace back to one sample, sequenced in a study of radiotherapy plus CTLA-4 blockade in lung cancer (dated by TCRdb to 2017 to 2018). Libraries were made using the immunoSEQ multiplex PCR assay. This immuneACCESS table, as held by TCRdb, lists in-frame sequences with V and J called but not all clones. Of the missing ones, under half trace to an unresolved V gene in checked studies; the others have no known cause. In all, the sample holds around 78,000 clones, and 78% of those were seen once. The top ten hold approximately 3.8% of the sample. Material: peripheral blood, obtained from a patient treated with radiotherapy plus ipilimumab. These receptors originate from a human donor with non-small cell lung cancer who had a partial response to radiotherapy plus ipilimumab. Some clones in this sample may be carry-over from other donors' samples.

J is TRBJ2-1 and V is TRBV5-1, with TRBD2 matching 8 bases. In germline, CDR1 is SGHRS, CDR2 YFSETQ. V dropped 2 bases and J dropped 8; count of bases not matched to a gene: 9. This CDR3 is 15 amino acids long. CDR3 in amino acids: CASSFSGGPGDEQFF. DNA of the CDR3: TGCGCCAGCAGCTTCTCGGGGGGGCCCGGGGATGAGCAGTTCTTC.

The V call is TRBV10-3, the J call TRBJ2-5; weak D call: TRBD1 (6 bases). The CDR3 totals 13 residues. Germline CDR1 and CDR2: ENHRY and SYGVKD. Trimming stripped 10 bases from V and 3 bases from J, with 15 bases between. CDR3 bases: TGTGCCACGAGACAGGCCCCGGAAGAGACCCAGTACTTC. Translating gives CATRQAPEETQYF.

The chain uses TRBV10-3 and TRBJ1-1; a possible D gene is TRBD1 (5 bases). The V end was cut by 6 bases, the J end by 2 bases, with 25 bases between. Germline loops: CDR1 ENHRY, CDR2 SYGVKD. The CDR3 spans 18 residues. In DNA form, the CDR3 reads TGTGCCATCAGGACCGCGGGGGGGTGGGCTGGGCAAAACACTGAAGCTTTCTTT. Translation: CAIRTAGGWAGQNTEAFF.

The chain joins TRBV28 to TRBJ1-2, with 8 bases identical to TRBD1. The CDR3 loop spans 14 amino acids. Germline V CDR1 and CDR2: MDHEN, SYDVKM. The V segment lost 9 bases and the J segment 2 bases; nucleotides outside the gene matches: 8. This CDR3 reads CASQPRQGNYGYTF. CDR3 nucleotides: TGTGCCAGTCAACCCAGACAGGGGAACTATGGCTACACCTTC.

Points on this clone: A far larger clone lies a single base away; this is likely a read error. The chain recombines TRBV2 with TRBJ1-1; D is unresolved. Germline CDR1 and CDR2: SNHLY and FYNNEI. The CDR3 length is 12 residues. The V end was cut by 6 bases, the J end by 4 bases, with 9 bases between. CDR3: CASSAGITEAFF. The CDR3, as DNA: TGTGCCAGCAGCGCGGGGATCACTGAAGCTTTCTTT.

V usage is TRBV11-2 and J usage is TRBJ2-1; 10 bases are a match to TRBD2. V lost 2 bases to trimming and J lost 7 bases; unmatched junction nucleotides: 8. This CDR3 has 16 residues. Germline CDR1 is SGHAT and CDR2 is FQNNGV. CDR3 region: CASSLTSGIKGNEQFF. In DNA form, the CDR3 reads TGTGCCAGCAGCTTAACTAGCGGGATTAAGGGGAATGAGCAGTTCTTC.

This rearrangement joins TRBV28 to TRBJ1-3, with D perhaps TRBD1 (6 bases). The CDR3 loop spans 15 amino acids. Trimming left V 5 bases short and J 0 bases short, with 11 bases between. Germline V gives CDR1 MDHEN, CDR2 SYDVKM. The CDR3 loop reads CASSETQGSGNTIYF. The DNA for the CDR3 is TGTGCCAGCAGTGAAACACAGGGCTCTGGAAACACCATATATTTT.

The chain recombines TRBV7-2 with TRBJ2-2; TRBD2 might be the D (6 bases). The V end was cut by 0 bases, the J end by 4 bases, with 9 bases between. Germline-derived CDR1 and CDR2 are SGHTA and FQGNSA. CDR3 length: 15 residues. CDR3 bases: TGTGCCAGCAGCTTAGCCCTGGGGGGCACCGGGGAGCTGTTTTTT. Protein sequence: CASSLALGGTGELFF.

The chain carries TRBV6-5 and TRBJ1-2; weak D call: TRBD1 (5 bases). V lost 0 bases and J lost 2, with 10 bases in between. This CDR3 has 15 amino acids. CDR1 and CDR2 (germline): MNHEY, SVGAGI. The CDR3: CASSYSTQANYGYTF. Here the CDR3 DNA reads TGTGCCAGCAGTTACTCGACACAGGCAAACTATGGCTACACCTTC.

The chain is built from TRBV5-8 and TRBJ1-5; 7 nucleotides line up with TRBD1. V shed 4 bases and J 0 bases; nucleotides not matched to a gene: 4. The CDR3 is made up of 15 amino acids. Germline values: CDR1 SGHTS, CDR2 YDEGEE. The DNA for the CDR3 is TGTGCCAGCAGCGGACAGGTTCTTAGCAATCAGCCCCAGCATTTT. It codes for CASSGQVLSNQPQHF.

The V and J genes are TRBV5-4 and TRBJ1-2; D is possibly TRBD1 (5 bases). The CDR3 is made up of 15 amino acids. Germline CDR1 is SGHNT and CDR2 is YYREEE (reference sequence). The germline V and J ends were trimmed by 0 bases and 3 bases, with 12 bases remaining between them. The CDR3 here is CASSLGMGGDYGYTF. The CDR3 DNA reads TGTGCCAGCAGCTTGGGGATGGGGGGAGACTATGGCTACACCTTC.

J is TRBJ2-1 and V is TRBV7-3; perhaps TRBD2 as D (6 bases). V lost 2 bases and J lost 3, with 17 bases in between. CDR1 and CDR2 from the germline V gene are SGHTA and FQGTGA. This CDR3 comprises 17 residues. The CDR3, as DNA: TGTGCCAGCAGCTTAGGTCCCGTCGGGGGTTTCTACAATGAGCAGTTCTTC. It specifies CASSLGPVGGFYNEQFF.

This clone came up a few times. This rearrangement joins TRBV11-3 to TRBJ2-7; the match to TRBD1 covers 10 bases. V dropped 6 bases and J dropped 6; count of bases not matched to a gene: 2. Germline CDR1 is SGHNT and CDR2 is YENEEA. There are 12 residues in the CDR3. This CDR3 reads CASSGQGGEQYF. In DNA, the CDR3 is TGTGCCAGCAGTGGACAGGGGGGCGAGCAGTACTTC. Supplemented by reference TRBV11-3 and TRBJ2-7, the full variable domain reads EAGVVQSPRYKIIEKKQPVAFWCNPISGHNTLYWYLQNLGQGPELLIRYENEEAVDDSQLPKDRFSAERLKGVDSTLKIQPAELGDSAVYLCASSGQGGEQYFGPGTRLTVT.

The chain has TRBV6-5 and TRBJ1-1; 8 bases map to TRBD1. V lost 7 bases, J lost 4 bases, and 8 bases stayed unmatched. This CDR3 comprises 14 residues. Germline CDR1 reads MNHEY; CDR2 reads SVGAGI. Written as DNA, the CDR3 is TGTGCCAGCATCAGGGGGCCAGGCTTCACTGAAGCTTTCTTT. Translation: CASIRGPGFTEAFF.

CDR3 in amino acids: CASRGTSGSYEQYF. As DNA, the CDR3 is TGCGCCAGCAGGGGGACTAGCGGGAGTTACGAGCAGTACTTC. This chain links TRBV10-2 with TRBJ2-7; 14 bases align to TRBD2. Looked up from germline, CDR1 is WSHSY and CDR2 is SAAADI. The CDR3 loop spans 14 amino acids. V lost 6 bases and J lost 4; bases outside the gene matches: 2.

V usage is TRBV5-1 and J usage is TRBJ2-3; TRBD2 matches at 7 bases. Germline CDR1 reads SGHRS; CDR2 reads YFSETQ. V shed 0 bases, J shed 0 bases, and the junction held 4 bases outside the gene matches. CDR3 length: 16 residues. This CDR3 reads CASSLEASGSTDTQYF. Written as DNA, the CDR3 is TGCGCCAGCAGCTTGGAGGCTAGCGGAAGCACAGATACGCAGTATTTT.

V usage is TRBV7-3 and J usage is TRBJ2-2, with TRBD2 matching 9 bases. The CDR3 spans 16 residues. The germline V gene encodes CDR1 SGHTA and CDR2 FQGTGA. Trimming cost V 5 bases and J 5 bases; bases outside gene matches: 9. In DNA, the CDR3 is TGTGCCAGCAGCCCAGGGACTAGCCAGGGAACCGGGGAGCTGTTTTTT. Its protein is CASSPGTSQGTGELFF.

The J gene is TRBJ1-5, the V gene TRBV7-8; D is perhaps TRBD1 (5 bases). Germline V gene lookup returns CDR1 SGHVS and CDR2 FQNEAQ. Trimming shortened V by 0 bases and J by 0 bases, and 6 bases separated the two germline ends. This CDR3 spans 15 amino acids. The DNA of the CDR3 is TGTGCCAGCAGCTTAGCGACAGTTAGCAATCAGCCCCAGCATTTT. Translating it yields CASSLATVSNQPQHF.

The chain carries TRBV11-2 and TRBJ1-1; D might be TRBD1 (5 bases). Between the trimmed V and J ends, which lost 5 bases and 0 bases, there was a span of 16 bases. The V gene's germline CDR1 is SGHAT and CDR2 FQNNGV. CDR3 length: 16 residues. The CDR3 loop is CASSKLGTLVNTEAFF. Written as DNA, the CDR3 is TGTGCCAGCAGCAAACTCGGGACTCTGGTGAACACTGAAGCTTTCTTT.

CDR3: CASSQDRGAGGNTDTQYF. In DNA form, the CDR3 reads TGCGCCAGCAGCCAAGATAGGGGAGCGGGGGGGAACACAGATACGCAGTATTTT. V gene TRBV4-1 combines with J gene TRBJ2-3; 10 bases line up with TRBD2. J was trimmed by 2 bases and V by 0 bases; bases with no gene match: 8. Germline CDR1 reads MGHRA; CDR2 reads YSYEKL. The CDR3 runs 18 residues.

The chain combines TRBV5-1 with TRBJ2-1, with 8 bases identical to TRBD2. The V and J ends lost 5 bases and 1 base, in that order; junction bases with no gene match: 5. CDR1 SGHRS and CDR2 YFSETQ come from the germline V gene. The CDR3 runs to 15 residues. The CDR3, as DNA: TGCGCCAGCAGTCAAACTAGCGGTTCCTACAATGAGCAGTTCTTC. Its protein product is CASSQTSGSYNEQFF.

This chain links TRBV2 with TRBJ2-3; 11 nucleotides match TRBD2. With V trimmed by 2 bases and J by 2 bases, 12 bases remained unmatched. CDR1 is SNHLY and CDR2 is FYNNEI in the germline V gene. CDR3 length equals 19 residues. CDR3 sequence: CASSEFSVAGGGATDTQYF. The CDR3 DNA reads TGTGCCAGCAGTGAATTTTCTGTAGCGGGGGGGGGTGCCACAGATACGCAGTATTTT.

V gene TRBV7-2 combines with J gene TRBJ2-7; possibly TRBD1 for D (5 bases). Germline V gene sequence: CDR1 SGHTA, CDR2 FQGNSA. CDR3 length: 16 residues. Trimming removed 1 base at V and 0 bases at J, with 13 bases between. The CDR3 DNA reads as TGTGCCAGCAGCTTAGAAATTCAGGGTAGCTCCTACGAGCAGTACTTC. Translating it yields CASSLEIQGSSYEQYF.

This clone appeared a few times. V and J are TRBV4-3 and TRBJ2-3, with a possible D match to TRBD1 (6 bases). Trimming took 0 bases from V and 9 from J, leaving 10 bases between them. Germline V gene sequence: CDR1 LGHNA, CDR2 YSLEER. This CDR3 region has 13 residues. CDR3 nucleotides: TGCGCCAGCAGCCAAGAGCTACAGGGCACGCAGTATTTT. This sequence encodes CASSQELQGTQYF.

The chain combines TRBV2 with TRBJ2-7; D not certain. Trimming left V 2 bases short and J 3 bases short, with 5 bases between. The CDR3 sequence is 12 residues long. From germline, CDR1 is SNHLY and CDR2 FYNNEI. The CDR3 DNA follows: TGTGCCAGCAGTGAACAGGACTACGAGCAGTACTTC. Translation: CASSEQDYEQYF.

The chain recombines TRBV19 with TRBJ2-7; 12 nucleotides line up with TRBD2. Trimming cost V 3 bases and J 4 bases; bases outside gene matches: 4. CDR1 and CDR2 from the germline V gene are LNHDA and SQIVND (reference sequence). This CDR3 contains 15 residues. The CDR3 sequence: CASSMRTSGTYEQYF. In nucleotides, the CDR3 is TGTGCCAGTAGTATGAGGACTAGCGGGACATACGAGCAGTACTTC. The full variable domain, its missing parts supplied by reference TRBV19 and TRBJ2-7, is DGGITQSPKYLFRKEGQNVTLSCEQNLNHDAMYWYRQDPGQGLRLIYYSQIVNDFQKGDIAEGYSVSREKKESFPLTVTSAQKNPTAFYLCASSMRTSGTYEQYFGPGTRLTVT.

V is TRBV5-6 and J is TRBJ2-7; D is uncertain. CDR1 and CDR2 (germline): SGHDT, YYEEEE. Trimming took off 2 bases at V and 2 bases at J, with 8 bases between the two ends. The CDR3 loop spans 13 amino acids. CDR3 nucleotide sequence: TGTGCCAGCAGCTTCCCAGGTACCTACGAGCAGTACTTC. Translated: CASSFPGTYEQYF.

The chain is built from TRBV27 and TRBJ2-7; D may be TRBD2 (5 bases). The CDR3 covers 17 residues. The germline CDR1 and CDR2 sequences are MNHEY and SMNVEV (reference sequence). Trimming left V 2 bases short and J 2 bases short, with 19 bases between. The CDR3 DNA reads as TGTGCCAGCAGTTTAATCTCGCGCAGCGGCCCAACCTACGAGCAGTACTTC. Translation: CASSLISRSGPTYEQYF.

The genes are TRBV10-3 and TRBJ2-3; TRBD2 aligns across 9 bases. Per germline, CDR1 ENHRY and CDR2 SYGVKD. V was clipped by 1 base and J by 5 bases; unmatched bases: 4. CDR3 length: 15 amino acids. CDR3 bases: TGTGCCATCAGTGAGTTGGCGGGGGGGCAAGATACGCAGTATTTT. Protein product: CAISELAGGQDTQYF.

The chain combines TRBV19 with TRBJ2-5, with 9 nucleotides matching TRBD1. The V segment lost 3 bases and the J segment 3 bases; nucleotides outside the gene matches: 5. CDR1 and CDR2 (germline): LNHDA, SQIVND (reference sequence). CDR3 length: 15 amino acids. CDR3 DNA sequence: TGTGCCAGTAGTATCTCCGGGACAGGGAAAGAGACCCAGTACTTC. This codes for CASSISGTGKETQYF.